One sample yielded the 3 T cell receptor beta chains listed below, sequenced in a study of control samples from healthy donors and cancer patients. The repertoire was sequenced with immunoSEQ multiplex PCR; TCRdb's copy has only in-frame clones and lacks some. Of about 100,000 clones detected, approximately 90% appear once; the ten largest clones hold approximately 8.4%. Sequenced sample: blood. All receptors come from a man between 25 and 39 years old in good health.

J is TRBJ1-1 and V is TRBV6-5, with 11 positions matching TRBD1. V gave up 5 bases and J gave up 11 bases; unmatched junction bases: 7. CDR1 and CDR2 from the germline V gene are MNHEY and SVGAGI. The CDR3 is 13 residues long. This CDR3 is CASSIGQGATAFF. The CDR3 DNA reads as TGTGCCAGCAGTATCGGACAGGGGGCTACGGCTTTCTTT.

J is TRBJ2-3 and V is TRBV2; tentatively, D is TRBD2 (6 bases). CDR1 and CDR2 from the germline V gene are SNHLY and FYNNEI. Trimming pared 5 bases from V and 1 base from J, leaving 13 bases between. The CDR3 is 15 amino acids. The CDR3 loop reads CASSYHPGGTDTQYF. The CDR3 nucleotides read TGTGCCAGCAGTTACCACCCGGGGGGCACAGATACGCAGTATTTT.

The rearrangement joins TRBV7-9 to TRBJ1-2; 8 nucleotides agree with TRBD1. Per the germline V gene, CDR1 is SEHNR and CDR2 is FQNEAQ (reference sequence). This CDR3 has 19 amino acids. The ends lost 4 bases at V and 3 bases at J; junction bases unmatched: 19. DNA for the CDR3: TGTGCCAGCAGCTACGTCGTCCCGGTGGGACAGGATGTCGACTATGGCTACACCTTC. Translated: CASSYVVPVGQDVDYGYTF.